This T cell receptor beta chain was sequenced during a study of blood T cells in healthy people across ages (dated by TCRdb to the mid-2010s). At the level of the whole study: In model experiments, template switching captured roughly one uniquely barcoded TCR beta cDNA molecule for every two T cells. Donors were grouped into four age groups: young (average approximately 16 years), middle-aged (approximately 41), aged (about 59) and long-lived (approximately 75). Two additional independent replicas of 1 million unique cDNA reads from the same blood draw were analyzed for two donors (one aged 18 to 30 and one aged 80 or older). The study measured age-related changes in TCR beta repertoire diversity using deep sequencing normalized with unique cDNA molecular identifiers. To avoid experimental bias, donors of different ages were distributed randomly across sequencing lanes. General conclusions and limits of the study: As age increased, observed TCR beta diversity per million T cells dropped in a roughly linear way, and a significant reduction was already evident by age approximately 40. Donor CMV infection status was unknown, potentially confounding age-related changes in expanded clonotypes. Estimates of total diversity based on one million sequenced T cells were considered lower bounds and underestimates. Bulk unsorted PBMC profiling prevented conclusive comparison of naive and antigen-experienced compartments. Compared with the aged group, the long-lived group had more naive CD4+ T cells, fewer expanded clones and increased TCR diversity, suggesting age selection. A strong correlation was found between observed TCR beta diversity and the percentage of naive T cells measured by flow cytometry.

Library creation used 5' RACE. Sequencing relied on an Illumina HiSeq 2500. The second PCR ran for roughly 6 to 11 cycles and used a J-beta primer mix along with a sample-barcoded 5' primer. Each TCR beta cDNA molecule received a unique molecular identifier from a template-switch 5' adaptor carrying 12 random nucleotides. Each sample yielded at least 2.5 million CDR3-containing paired-end reads. First-strand cDNA was synthesized from all RNA with the Mint cDNA synthesis kit, primed by a TRBC-specific oligonucleotide. After uracil-DNA glycosylase treatment, a first 18-cycle PCR used universal primers M1SS and BC2_uni_R on all cDNA. The authors' analysis ran thus. For normalization, 1 million high-quality reads were randomly selected from each sample, with every read carrying a distinct molecular identifier. Instead of being binned into consensus sequences, reads that shared molecular identifiers were thrown out. MiTCR, run with a Q25 quality threshold and the strictest error-elimination algorithm, handled CDR3 identification, clonotype clustering and error correction. A nonparametric unseen species model with Euler transformation was used to estimate a lower bound on total TCR beta diversity. The raw public data were reprocessed by TCRdb itself: fastp quality trimming at Q25, MiXCR clonotype calling, in-frame beta chains only. Merged by CDR3 protein, the rows form single entries marked with the most common genes and DNA. None of the V and J calls come from the authors' own analysis; TCRdb made them. Here the sample has about 900,000 distinct CDR3 sequences; roughly 60% occur a single time. The leading ten clones occupy roughly 26% of the sample.

Details on this clonotype: The antigen it binds to is not known. Within one base of it there is no much larger clone, and no base qualities were kept.

Taken from cysteine to phenylalanine, the CDR3 has 14 residues. Only the CDR3 DNA is retained, 42 bases long and in frame from the first base. Via the germline V gene (reference sequence), CDR1 is DFQATT and CDR2 SNEGSKA. The roughly 42 donors, aged about 6 to 95 years, were systemically healthy Caucasian individuals from Russia. Each donor gave ten milliliters of peripheral blood, collected into EDTA-treated Vacutainer tubes. PBMCs were isolated by Ficoll-Paque density-gradient centrifugation, with at least 6 million obtained per sample. Trizol reagent was used to extract total RNA from PBMCs, with at least 6 micrograms per sample. For every donor, an aliquot of PBMCs went through flow cytometry to measure the percentages of naive CD45RAhigh/CD27high T cells.

The chain employs TRBV20-1 and TRBJ2-7; TRBD2 is possibly the D segment (6 matching bases). The closer fit of TRBJ2-4 to the DNA end suggests the J call may be wrong. The TCR originated in a young man in good health. The specimen sequenced was blood. DNA sequence: TGCAGTGCTAGAGTCGGGGCGGAGGGAAACATTCAGTACTTC. This sequence encodes CSARVGAEGNIQYF.